This TCR beta chain comes out of a study of T-cell reconstitution after alpha-beta-depleted transplantation in children. The authors prepared the TCRbeta library with unique molecular identifiers. TCRdb used MiXCR to reprocess the PCR reads, holding one entry per CDR3 protein. The sample consists of over 150,000 distinct CDR3 sequences, over 5.5% of them appearing once. The CDR3 runs 19 residues. With 5 bases removed from V and 4 bases from J, the gap between germline ends came to 30 bases. Per germline, CDR1 MNHEY and CDR2 SMNVEV (reference sequence). This clonotype showed up many times. This clonotype originated in a human donor who donated a stem cell graft to a child with Wiskott-Aldrich syndrome. The sample consisted of PBMCs from the stem cell graft donor, taken from the stem cell graft. The V gene is TRBV27, the J gene TRBJ2-7; D remains ambiguous. The CDR3 DNA reads TGTGCCAGCAGTCCAACACAATTTAGGACGGGCCGTGACGGGTACGAGCAGTACTTC. It translates to CASSPTQFRTGRDGYEQYF.